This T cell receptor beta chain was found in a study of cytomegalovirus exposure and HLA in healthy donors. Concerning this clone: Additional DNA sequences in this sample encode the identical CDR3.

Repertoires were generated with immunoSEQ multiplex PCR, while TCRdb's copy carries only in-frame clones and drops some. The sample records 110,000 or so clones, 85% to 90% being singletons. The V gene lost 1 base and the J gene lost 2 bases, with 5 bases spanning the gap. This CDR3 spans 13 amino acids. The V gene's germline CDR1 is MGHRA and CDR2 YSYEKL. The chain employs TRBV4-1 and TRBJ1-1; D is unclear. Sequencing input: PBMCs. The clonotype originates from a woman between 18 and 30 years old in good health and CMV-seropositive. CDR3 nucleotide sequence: TGCGCCAGCAGCCAAGGAGCAAACACTGAAGCTTTCTTT. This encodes CASSQGANTEAFF.